This TCR beta chain was found in a study of control samples from healthy donors and cancer patients. V lost 0 bases to trimming and J lost 11 bases; unmatched junction nucleotides: 10. The CDR3 runs 14 residues. Germline V gene data show CDR1 as SGHRS and CDR2 as YFSETQ. Sequencing used immunoSEQ multiplex PCR; TCRdb keeps in-frame clones, though not all of them. Here the sample spans tens of thousands of clones, 89% being singletons. The sequence derives from a woman aged 45-59 years with colorectal cancer. The gene calls are TRBV5-1 and TRBJ1-2; 7 bases are a match to TRBD1. Material for sequencing was PBMCs. CDR3 in DNA: TGCGCCAGCAGCTTGGTGAGGGGGCAAGGAGATTACACCTTC. Translating gives CASSLVRGQGDYTF.